This T cell receptor beta chain came from a study of blood T cell repertoires in COVID-19. About the research overall: There were acute and convalescent COVID-19 samples, and they came from the United States, Italy and Spain. In each case, the material was cDNA or gDNA derived from T cells, B-cell-depleted T cells, or PBMCs.

Looked up from germline, CDR1 is MDHEN and CDR2 is SYDVKM. V lost 3 bases, J lost 4 bases, and 9 bases lay in between. CDR3 length equals 13 residues. Original methodology: From reference gene primer amplification, estimates of nucleated cell counts were derived. The data were produced by immunoSEQ multiplex PCR, yet TCRdb's version contains in-frame clones alone and is incomplete. D and trimming were read from the DNA, whereas the V and J calls and clone size are those reported in that table. The sample holds some 370,000 clones, 90% seen once. The specimen was peripheral blood. This receptor was obtained from a man between 18 and 35 years old with active or convalescent COVID-19. The chain employs TRBV28 and TRBJ1-2; D may be TRBD1 (5 bases). CDR3 sequence: CASSFQGPYGYTF. The CDR3 DNA reads TGTGCCAGCAGTTTTCAGGGTCCCTATGGCTACACCTTC.